The T cell receptor beta chain described here comes from a study of blood T cell repertoires in COVID-19 (dated by TCRdb to about 2020). At the level of the whole study: Samples from collaborators originated in the United States, Italy and Spain and spanned both the acute and convalescent phases of COVID-19. The sample metadata nearly always contained a de-identified subject ID, COVID-19 status, age in years and sex. The material from the prospective study consisted of cDNA or gDNA derived from T cells, B-cell-depleted T cells, or PBMCs. The dataset comprised deeply sampled blood TCRbeta repertoires from subjects exposed to, actively infected with, or recovered from COVID-19. Samples came from the ongoing ImmuneRACE study (first 160 participants) plus 1,254 subjects from 6 global collaborators. The repertoires were released in a freely available public database intended as a resource for research on the immune response to SARS-CoV-2. HLA class I and class II types, where available, came from metadata supplied by the sample provider rather than from assay-based typing.

One collaborating source in Seattle enrolled patients while the patients were actively infected and followed the patients over time throughout the course of disease. Whole blood was collected in K2EDTA tubes by collaborating institutions according to the institutions' own protocols. For TCRbeta analysis, collaborators shipped samples as frozen whole blood, isolated PBMCs, or DNA extracted from either of those sample types. TCRbeta CDR3 regions were amplified from genomic DNA using the immunoSEQ Assay, a bias-controlled multiplex PCR. The published analysis was carried out like this. Within the assay, amplification of reference gene primers was used to estimate how many nucleated cells each sample contained. To quantify the absolute abundance of each unique TCRbeta CDR3 rearrangement, sequence reads were collapsed and filtered. For each sample, productive Simpson clonality was calculated as the square root of Simpson's diversity index over productive rearrangements. The table was pulled from immuneACCESS by TCRdb, which kept in-frame rearrangements only. Such tables lose some clones; where checked, under half of the loss comes from unresolved V genes, and the rest has no known cause. The V and J calls and clone size are taken from that table; D and trimming were inferred from the DNA. Present in this sample are 300,000 to 450,000 clones, approximately 89% of which were seen just once. Jointly, the top ten make up around 3.9% of the sample.

Findings and caveats that apply to the study as a whole: The amount of clinical and demographic metadata varied by source and participant and was provided uncurated.

Trimming leaves V shorter by 0 bases and J shorter by 2 bases, with the junction holding 3 bases beyond the gene matches. The CDR3 sequence holds 15 residues, the cysteine and phenylalanine included. Of all the DNA, just the CDR3 is kept, 45 bases in frame from base 1. From the germline V gene, CDR1 is SGHTS and CDR2 is YDEGEE. Notes on this clone: What antigen it recognizes has not been identified. No base quality values were provided; no much bigger clone lies one nucleotide off.

Recombination joined TRBV5-8 with TRBJ2-7, with 9 bases aligning to TRBD1. Sequenced input: peripheral blood. The sequence was collected from a woman in her sixties or seventies with COVID-19, enrolled during active disease. CDR3 sequence: CASSLAGTGPYEQYF. The nucleotide sequence reads as follows: TGTGCCAGCAGCTTGGCCGGGACAGGGCCCTACGAGCAGTACTTC.